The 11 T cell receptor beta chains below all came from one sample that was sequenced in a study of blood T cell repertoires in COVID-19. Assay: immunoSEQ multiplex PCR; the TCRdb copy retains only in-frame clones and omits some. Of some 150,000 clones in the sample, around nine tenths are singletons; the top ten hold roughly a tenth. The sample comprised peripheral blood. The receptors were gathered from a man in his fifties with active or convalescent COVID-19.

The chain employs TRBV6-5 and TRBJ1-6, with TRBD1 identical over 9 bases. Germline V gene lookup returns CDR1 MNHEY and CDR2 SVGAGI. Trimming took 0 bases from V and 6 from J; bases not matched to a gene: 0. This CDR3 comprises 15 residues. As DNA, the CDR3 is TGTGCCAGCAGTTACTCGACAGGGGGTAATTCACCCCTCCACTTT. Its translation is CASSYSTGGNSPLHF.

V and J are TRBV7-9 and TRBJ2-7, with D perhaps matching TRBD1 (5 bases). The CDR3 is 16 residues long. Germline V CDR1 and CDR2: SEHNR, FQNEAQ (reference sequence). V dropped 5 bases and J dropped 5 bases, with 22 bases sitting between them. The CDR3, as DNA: TGTGCCAGCAGCCCACGGCAAGGGGAAAGGATAAACGAGCAGTACTTC. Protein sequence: CASSPRQGERINEQYF.

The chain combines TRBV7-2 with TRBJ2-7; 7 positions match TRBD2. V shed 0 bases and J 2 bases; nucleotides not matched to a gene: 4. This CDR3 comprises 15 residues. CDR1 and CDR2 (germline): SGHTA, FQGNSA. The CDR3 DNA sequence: TGTGCCAGCAGCTTAGCCGGGACTACCACCTACGAGCAGTACTTC. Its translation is CASSLAGTTTYEQYF.

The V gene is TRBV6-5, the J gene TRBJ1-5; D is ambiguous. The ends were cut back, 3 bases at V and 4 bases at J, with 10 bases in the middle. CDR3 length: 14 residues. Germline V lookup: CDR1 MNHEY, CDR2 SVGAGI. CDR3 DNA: TGTGCCAGCAGTTATACAAACAGAAATCAGCCCCAGCATTTT. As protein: CASSYTNRNQPQHF.

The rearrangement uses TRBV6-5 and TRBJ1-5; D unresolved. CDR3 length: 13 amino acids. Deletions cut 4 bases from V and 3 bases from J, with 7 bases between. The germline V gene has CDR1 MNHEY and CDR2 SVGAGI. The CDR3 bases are TGTGCCAGCAGTTTTCGGGTCAATCAGCCCCAGCATTTT. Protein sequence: CASSFRVNQPQHF.

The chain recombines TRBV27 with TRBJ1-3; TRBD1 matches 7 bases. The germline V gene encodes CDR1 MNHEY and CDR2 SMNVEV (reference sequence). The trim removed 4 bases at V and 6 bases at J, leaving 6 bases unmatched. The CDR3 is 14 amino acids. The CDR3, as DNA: TGTGCCAGCAGTTCACAGGGGTTCACAAACACCATATATTTT. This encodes CASSSQGFTNTIYF.

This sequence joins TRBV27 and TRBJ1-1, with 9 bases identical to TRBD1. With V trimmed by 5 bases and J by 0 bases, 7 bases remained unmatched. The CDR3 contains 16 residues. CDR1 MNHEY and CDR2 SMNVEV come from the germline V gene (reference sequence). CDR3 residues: CASSKRDRAMNTEAFF. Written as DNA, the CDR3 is TGTGCCAGCAGTAAAAGGGACAGGGCCATGAACACTGAAGCTTTCTTT.

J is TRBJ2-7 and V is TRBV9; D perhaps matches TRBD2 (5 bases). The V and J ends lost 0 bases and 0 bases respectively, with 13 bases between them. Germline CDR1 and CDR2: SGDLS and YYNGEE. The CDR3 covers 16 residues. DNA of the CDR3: TGTGCCAGCAGCGTAGGGTCAGGCGGAGGCTCCTACGAGCAGTACTTC. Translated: CASSVGSGGGSYEQYF. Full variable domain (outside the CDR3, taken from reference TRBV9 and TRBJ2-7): DSGVTQTPKHLITATGQRVTLRCSPRSGDLSVYWYQQSLDQGLQFLIQYYNGEERAKGNILERFSAQQFPDLHSELNLSSLELGDSALYFCASSVGSGGGSYEQYFGPGTRLTVT.

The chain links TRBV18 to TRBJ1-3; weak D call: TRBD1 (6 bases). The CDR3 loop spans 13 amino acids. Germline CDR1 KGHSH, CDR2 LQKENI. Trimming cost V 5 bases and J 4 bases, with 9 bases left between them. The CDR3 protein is CASSTDRGNTIYF. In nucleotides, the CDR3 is TGTGCCAGCTCAACCGACAGGGGAAACACCATATATTTT.

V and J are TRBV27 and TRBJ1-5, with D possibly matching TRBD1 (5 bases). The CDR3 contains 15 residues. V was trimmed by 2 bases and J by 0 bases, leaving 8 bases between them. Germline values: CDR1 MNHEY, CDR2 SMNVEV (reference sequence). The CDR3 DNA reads TGTGCCAGCAGTTTACTAGGGGATAGCAATCAGCCCCAGCATTTT. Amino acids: CASSLLGDSNQPQHF.

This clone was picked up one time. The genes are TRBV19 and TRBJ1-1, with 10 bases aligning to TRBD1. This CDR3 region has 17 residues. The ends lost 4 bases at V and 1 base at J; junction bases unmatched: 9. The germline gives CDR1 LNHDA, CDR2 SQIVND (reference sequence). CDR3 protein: CASSTGQGKGPNTEAFF. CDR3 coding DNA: TGTGCCAGTAGTACGGGACAGGGGAAGGGTCCGAACACTGAAGCTTTCTTT.